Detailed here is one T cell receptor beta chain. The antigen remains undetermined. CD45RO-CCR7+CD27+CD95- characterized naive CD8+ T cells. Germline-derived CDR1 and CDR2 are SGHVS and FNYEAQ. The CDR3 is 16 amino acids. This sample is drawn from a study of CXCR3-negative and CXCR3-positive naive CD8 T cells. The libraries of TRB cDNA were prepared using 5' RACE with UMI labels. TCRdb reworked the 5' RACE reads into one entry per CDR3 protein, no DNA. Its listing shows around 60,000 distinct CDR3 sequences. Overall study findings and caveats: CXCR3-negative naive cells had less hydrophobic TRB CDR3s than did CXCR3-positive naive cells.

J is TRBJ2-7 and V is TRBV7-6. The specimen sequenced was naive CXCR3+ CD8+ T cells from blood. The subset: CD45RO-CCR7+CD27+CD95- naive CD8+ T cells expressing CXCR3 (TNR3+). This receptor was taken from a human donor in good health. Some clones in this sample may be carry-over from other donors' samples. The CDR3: CASSPSPNFGSYEQYF. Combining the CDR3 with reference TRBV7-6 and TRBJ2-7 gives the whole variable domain GAGVSQSPRYKVTKRGQDVALRCDPISGHVSLYWYRQALGQGPEFLTYFNYEAQQDKSGLPNDRFSAERPEGSISTLTIQRTEQRDSAMYRCASSPSPNFGSYEQYFGPGTRLTVT.